Listed below are T cell receptor beta chains from one sample, sequenced in a study of OX40 agonist ivuxolimab in advanced cancers. The assay was immunoSEQ multiplex PCR, and TCRdb's table has in-frame clones only and misses some. The sample consists of fewer than 12,000 clones, roughly 78% of them appearing once. This sample comprised CD4+ or CD8+ T cells sorted from blood, obtained in a trial of the OX40 agonist ivuxolimab. The receptors here all came from an adult with an advanced solid tumor such as melanoma, head and neck, liver or kidney cancer. Both conserved end residues are part of each CDR3. The D gene is left open where the match is weak. Rows give clone size only sometimes, using once, few, many, or a class for an expanded clone.

>TRBJ2-1|NA|NA|TRBV6-5
CASRINNEQFF
TGTGCCAGCAGGATAAACAATGAGCAGTTCTTC
>TRBJ1-4|NA|NA|TRBV27
CASSLSGTSGEKLFF
TGTGCCAGCAGTTTATCCGGGACATCCGGCGAAAAACTGTTTTTT
>TRBJ2-7|NA|NA|TRBV6-1
CASSEWETDSYEQYF
TGTGCCAGCAGTGAATGGGAAACTGACTCCTACGAGCAGTACTTC
>TRBJ1-2|NA|NA|TRBV6-5
CASSYSNNYGYTF
TGTGCCAGCAGTTACTCGAACAACTATGGCTACACCTTC
>TRBJ1-2|NA|NA|TRBV6-5
CASSYSMGQDYGYTF
TGTGCCAGCAGTTACTCGATGGGACAAGACTATGGCTACACCTTC
>TRBJ2-7|NA|NA|TRBV7-9
CASSLAQQGTEQYF
TGTGCCAGCAGCTTAGCGCAGCAGGGCACTGAGCAGTACTTC
>TRBJ2-1|NA|NA|TRBV4-3
CASSQASPGLSSYNEQFF
TGCGCCAGCAGCCAAGCCTCCCCGGGACTTAGCTCCTACAATGAGCAGTTCTTC
>TRBJ1-4|TRBD1|NA|TRBV4-2
CASSQDLWDRGAGDSEKLFF
TGTGCCAGCAGCCAAGATCTGTGGGACAGGGGTGCCGGGGACTCCGAAAAACTGTTTTTT
>TRBJ2-7|TRBD1|few|TRBV7-9
CASNDKGANEQYF
TGTGCCAGCAACGATAAGGGGGCGAACGAGCAGTACTTC
>TRBJ1-2|TRBD1|NA|TRBV6-5
CATKGTGPYGYTF
TGTGCCACAAAGGGGACAGGGCCCTATGGCTACACCTTC
>TRBJ2-1|NA|once|TRBV9
CASSDSWTAGRDGNEQFF
TGTGCCAGCAGCGACTCTTGGACGGCCGGACGGGATGGCAATGAGCAGTTCTTC
>TRBJ1-4|TRBD1|NA|TRBV18
CASSLAGQLNEKLFF
TGTGCCAGCTCACTCGCGGGACAGCTAAATGAAAAACTGTTTTTT
>TRBJ1-6|NA|NA|TRBV10-3
CASGLGTGNSPLHF
TGTGCCAGCGGCCTAGGGACGGGGAATTCACCCCTCCACTTT
>TRBJ1-5|TRBD1|NA|TRBV2
CASSTDRANQPQHF
TGTGCCAGCAGTACGGACAGGGCCAATCAGCCCCAGCATTTT
>TRBJ2-1|NA|NA|TRBV5-1
CASRTAGQNYNEQFF
TGCGCCAGCAGGACCGCGGGACAAAACTACAATGAGCAGTTCTTC
>TRBJ2-7|NA|few|TRBV12-5
CASGDGSSISEQYF
TGTGCTAGTGGGGACGGGTCCTCAATATCCGAGCAGTACTTC
>TRBJ1-2|TRBD1|NA|TRBV7-8
CASSLGGQYLSNYGYTF
TGTGCCAGCAGCTTAGGGGGACAGTATCTATCCAACTATGGCTACACCTTC
>TRBJ2-3|TRBD1|NA|TRBV29-1
CSVKRTGDIRDTDTQYF
TGCAGCGTTAAAAGGACAGGGGATATTCGGGACACAGATACGCAGTATTTT
>TRBJ2-1|NA|NA|TRBV30
CAWSDFFQNNEQFF
TGTGCCTGGAGTGATTTTTTTCAGAACAATGAGCAGTTCTTC
>TRBJ2-7|NA|NA|TRBV29-1
CSVEVAEDYEQYF
TGCAGCGTTGAAGTGGCAGAAGACTACGAGCAGTACTTC
>TRBJ2-1|NA|NA|TRBV9
CASSATPVGLAHNEQFF
TGTGCCAGCAGCGCAACACCCGTGGGGCTAGCGCACAATGAGCAGTTCTTC
>TRBJ2-3|TRBD2|NA|TRBV7-8
CASSFGEGMAGGPGTQYF
TGTGCCAGCAGCTTTGGGGAGGGCATGGCGGGAGGTCCAGGTACGCAGTATTTT
>TRBJ1-5|TRBD1|medium-sized|TRBV9
CASSVGTGVQPQHF
TGTGCCAGCAGCGTAGGGACAGGGGTTCAGCCCCAGCATTTT